Shown below are 11 T cell receptor beta chains from a single sample sequenced in a study of response to subunit inactivated influenza vaccine. Via MiXCR, TCRdb re-called the RT-PCR reads, giving one row per CDR3 protein. The sample gives around 760,000 distinct CDR3 sequences, roughly 14% of which show up once; 6.5% to 8.5% is in the top ten. The sequencing used PBMCs from blood, collected around 14 days before vaccination. The source of these receptors is a man in his fifties or sixties who received an inactivated influenza vaccine.

The chain recombines TRBV30 with TRBJ2-1; D is uncertain. Germline-derived CDR1 and CDR2 are GTSNPN and SVGIG (reference sequence). The CDR3 has 10 amino acids. Deletions cut 3 bases from V and 6 bases from J, with 3 bases between. CDR3 residues: CAWRINEQFF. Written as DNA, the CDR3 is TGTGCCTGGAGGATCAATGAGCAGTTCTTC.

At least ten counts were recorded for this clonotype. As DNA, the CDR3 is TGTGCCAGCAGCCACCCCAAGGGCGGGGGAAGCTCCTACGAGCAGTACTTC. Protein product: CASSHPKGGGSSYEQYF. The rearrangement joins TRBV4-2 to TRBJ2-7, with 7 bases aligning to TRBD2. Per the germline V gene, CDR1 is LGHNA and CDR2 is YNFKEQ. The junction had 11 bases not matched to a gene; V was cut back by 3 bases and J by 0 bases. This CDR3 has 17 amino acids.

This clonotype has more than one count but fewer than ten. This sequence joins TRBV20-1 and TRBJ2-2, with 8 bases lining up with TRBD2. The trim removed 0 bases at V and 7 bases at J, leaving 10 bases unmatched. Germline V lookup: CDR1 DFQATT, CDR2 SNEGSKA (reference sequence). The CDR3 length is 16 residues. This CDR3 is CSARDTSGSFIGELFF. The DNA for the CDR3 is TGCAGTGCTAGAGATACAAGCGGGAGTTTCATCGGGGAGCTGTTTTTT.

The chain recombines TRBV2 with TRBJ2-3; possibly TRBD1 or TRBD2 for D (6 bases each). Germline V gene data show CDR1 as SNHLY and CDR2 as FYNNEI. The CDR3 consists of 15 residues. The germline V and J ends were trimmed by 7 bases and 6 bases, with 20 bases remaining between them. The CDR3 coding sequence is TGTGCCAGCACTTGGTCGGCGGGACATGTTGATACGCAGTATTTT. This gives the protein CASTWSAGHVDTQYF.

The table lists this clonotype with a few counts. The DNA of the CDR3 is TGCGCCAGCAGCTTCCGAGGACTAGTCTACGAGCAGTACTTC. It encodes CASSFRGLVYEQYF. V is TRBV5-1 and J is TRBJ2-7; 7 nucleotides align to TRBD2. This CDR3 region has 14 residues. V was clipped by 2 bases and J by 3 bases; unmatched bases: 5. Per the germline V gene, CDR1 is SGHRS and CDR2 is YFSETQ.

This clonotype was counted at least ten times. CDR3 bases: TGTGCCAGCAGCCAGAAGACCCGCTATGGCTACACCTTC. Its translation is CASSQKTRYGYTF. This rearrangement joins TRBV3-1 to TRBJ1-2; D remains ambiguous. Trimming removed 3 bases at V and 4 bases at J, with 9 bases between. Germline loops: CDR1 LGHDT, CDR2 YNNKEL (reference sequence). This CDR3 is 13 amino acids long.

This clonotype appeared a few times. CDR3 loop: CSARGVRQGYTGELFF. As DNA, the CDR3 is TGCAGTGCTAGGGGCGTTCGACAGGGATACACCGGGGAGCTGTTTTTT. This chain joins TRBV20-1 and TRBJ2-2; TRBD1 matches at 7 bases. J was trimmed by 3 bases and V by 3 bases; bases with no gene match: 10. Germline CDR1 reads DFQATT; CDR2 reads SNEGSKA (reference sequence). This CDR3 has 16 residues.

This clonotype was detected only a few times. V gene TRBV3-1 combines with J gene TRBJ2-5, with D hard to call. CDR1 is LGHDT, CDR2 YNNKEL, per germline (reference sequence). V shed 5 bases and J shed 1 base, with 14 bases lying between them. CDR3 length: 15 residues. DNA for the CDR3: TGTGCCAGCAGCTACTCACAGATCGTCCAAGAGACCCAGTACTTC. As protein: CASSYSQIVQETQYF.

The table lists this clonotype with many counts. The chain recombines TRBV7-9 with TRBJ2-3, with 15 bases fitting TRBD2. Germline-derived CDR1 and CDR2 are SEHNR and FQNEAQ (reference sequence). The V segment lost 5 bases and the J segment 3 bases; nucleotides outside the gene matches: 3. The CDR3 runs 16 residues. CDR3 sequence reads: CASSPGTSGRTDTQYF. The CDR3 nucleotides read TGTGCCAGCAGCCCGGGGACTAGCGGGAGGACAGATACGCAGTATTTT.

Many counts were recorded for this clonotype. CDR3 in amino acids: CSAPREDQPQHF. CDR3 nucleotide sequence: TGCAGTGCTCCCAGGGAGGATCAGCCCCAGCATTTT. The J gene is TRBJ1-5, the V gene TRBV20-1, with D possibly being TRBD1 (5 bases). Trimming pared 5 bases from V and 5 bases from J, leaving 10 bases between. This CDR3 has 12 residues. Germline V lookup: CDR1 DFQATT, CDR2 SNEGSKA (reference sequence).

This clonotype has just a few counts. CDR3 loop: CSARDKGRSNTGELFF. The CDR3 bases are TGCAGTGCTAGAGATAAAGGACGATCGAACACCGGGGAGCTGTTTTTT. The chain is built from TRBV20-1 and TRBJ2-2; no firm D call. CDR1 is DFQATT and CDR2 is SNEGSKA in the germline V gene (reference sequence). The V gene lost 0 bases and the J gene lost 0 bases, with 11 bases spanning the gap. This CDR3 comprises 16 residues.